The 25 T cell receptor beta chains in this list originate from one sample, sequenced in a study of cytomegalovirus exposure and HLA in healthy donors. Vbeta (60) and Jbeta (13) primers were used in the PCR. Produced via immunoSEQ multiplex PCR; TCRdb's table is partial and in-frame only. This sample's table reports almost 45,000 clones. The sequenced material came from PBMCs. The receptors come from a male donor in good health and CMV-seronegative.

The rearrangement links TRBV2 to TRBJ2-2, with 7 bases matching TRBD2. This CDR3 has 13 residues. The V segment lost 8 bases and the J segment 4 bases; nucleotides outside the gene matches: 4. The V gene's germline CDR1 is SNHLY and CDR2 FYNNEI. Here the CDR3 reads CASGLEVTGELFF. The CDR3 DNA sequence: TGTGCCAGCGGACTAGAGGTCACCGGGGAGCTGTTTTTT.

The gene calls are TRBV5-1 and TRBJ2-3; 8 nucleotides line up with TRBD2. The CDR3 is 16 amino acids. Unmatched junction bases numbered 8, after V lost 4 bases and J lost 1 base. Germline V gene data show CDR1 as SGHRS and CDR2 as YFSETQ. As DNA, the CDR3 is TGCGCCAGCAGCATCGTAGCGGGACCCCGCACAGATACGCAGTATTTT. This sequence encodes CASSIVAGPRTDTQYF. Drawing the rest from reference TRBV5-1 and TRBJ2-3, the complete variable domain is KAGVTQTPRYLIKTRGQQVTLSCSPISGHRSVSWYQQTPGQGLQFLFEYFSETQRNKGNFPGRFSGRQFSNSRSEMNVSTLELGDSALYLCASSIVAGPRTDTQYFGPGTRLTVL.

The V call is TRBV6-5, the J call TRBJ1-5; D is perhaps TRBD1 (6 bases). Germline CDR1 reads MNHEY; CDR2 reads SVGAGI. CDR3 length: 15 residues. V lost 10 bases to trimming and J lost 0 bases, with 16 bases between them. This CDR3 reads CATRPTGNSNQPQHF. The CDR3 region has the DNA TGTGCCACCAGACCGACAGGAAATAGCAATCAGCCCCAGCATTTT.

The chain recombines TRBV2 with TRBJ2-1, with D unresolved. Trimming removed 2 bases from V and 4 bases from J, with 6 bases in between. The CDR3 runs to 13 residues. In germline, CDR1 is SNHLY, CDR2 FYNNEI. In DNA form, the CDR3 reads TGTGCCAGCAGTGAAAACGAGTACAATGAGCAGTTCTTC. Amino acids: CASSENEYNEQFF.

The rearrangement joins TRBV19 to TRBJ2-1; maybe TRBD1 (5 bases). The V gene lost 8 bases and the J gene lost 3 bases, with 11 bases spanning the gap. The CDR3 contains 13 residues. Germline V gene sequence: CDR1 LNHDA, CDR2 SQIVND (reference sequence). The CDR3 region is CASVGQGYNEQFF. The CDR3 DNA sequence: TGTGCCAGTGTAGGGCAGGGCTACAATGAGCAGTTCTTC. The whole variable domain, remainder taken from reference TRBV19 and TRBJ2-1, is DGGITQSPKYLFRKEGQNVTLSCEQNLNHDAMYWYRQDPGQGLRLIYYSQIVNDFQKGDIAEGYSVSREKKESFPLTVTSAQKNPTAFYLCASVGQGYNEQFFGPGTRLTVL.

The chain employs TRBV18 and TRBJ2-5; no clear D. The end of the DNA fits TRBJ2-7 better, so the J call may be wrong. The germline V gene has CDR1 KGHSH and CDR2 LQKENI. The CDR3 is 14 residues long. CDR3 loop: CASSNPSVGYEQYF. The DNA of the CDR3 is TGTGCCAGCTCGAACCCAAGCGTAGGTTACGAGCAGTACTTC.

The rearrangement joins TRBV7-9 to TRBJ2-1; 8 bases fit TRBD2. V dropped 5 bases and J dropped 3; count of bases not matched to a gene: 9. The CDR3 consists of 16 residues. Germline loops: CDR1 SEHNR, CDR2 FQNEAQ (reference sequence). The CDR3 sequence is CASSHVLAGFYNEQFF. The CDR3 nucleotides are TGTGCCAGCAGCCACGTCCTAGCGGGCTTCTACAATGAGCAGTTCTTC.

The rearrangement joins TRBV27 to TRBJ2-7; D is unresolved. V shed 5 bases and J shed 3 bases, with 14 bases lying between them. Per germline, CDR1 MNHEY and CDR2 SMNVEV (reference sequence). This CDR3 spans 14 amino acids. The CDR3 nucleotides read TGTGCCAGCAGTCTTCGAGGTTCTATCTACGAGCAGTACTTC. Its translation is CASSLRGSIYEQYF.

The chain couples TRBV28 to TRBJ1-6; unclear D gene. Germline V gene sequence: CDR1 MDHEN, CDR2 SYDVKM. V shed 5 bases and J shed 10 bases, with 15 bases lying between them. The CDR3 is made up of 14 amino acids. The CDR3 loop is CASSQYGVQSPLHF. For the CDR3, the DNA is TGTGCCAGCAGTCAATACGGGGTTCAATCACCCCTCCACTTT.

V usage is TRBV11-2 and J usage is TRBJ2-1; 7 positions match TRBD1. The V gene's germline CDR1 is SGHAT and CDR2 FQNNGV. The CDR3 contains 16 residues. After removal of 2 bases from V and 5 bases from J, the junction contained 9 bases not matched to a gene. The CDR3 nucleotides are TGTGCCAGCAGCTTAACTGTACAGGGGTCTAACAATGAGCAGTTCTTC. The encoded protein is CASSLTVQGSNNEQFF.

CDR3 loop: CASSPDRDLYEQYF. CDR3 DNA: TGTGCCAGCAGTCCGGACAGGGATTTGTACGAGCAGTACTTC. The rearrangement links TRBV27 to TRBJ2-7; 8 bases line up with TRBD1. The CDR3 runs to 14 residues. V lost 5 bases to trimming and J lost 4 bases; unmatched junction nucleotides: 7. Germline V gene lookup returns CDR1 MNHEY and CDR2 SMNVEV (reference sequence).

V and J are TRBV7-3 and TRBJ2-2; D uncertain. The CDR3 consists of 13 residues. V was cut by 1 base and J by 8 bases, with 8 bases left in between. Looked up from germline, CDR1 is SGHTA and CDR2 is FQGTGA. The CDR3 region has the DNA TGTGCCAGCAGCTTAAAGATGCAGGGGGAGCTGTTTTTT. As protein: CASSLKMQGELFF.

In nucleotides, the CDR3 is TGTGCCTACTTCTACAGGGGGCGCAGGAATGAGCAGTTCTTC. It translates to CAYFYRGRRNEQFF. J is TRBJ2-1 and V is TRBV30, with 9 nucleotides matching TRBD1. The CDR3 runs 14 residues. Germline V gene lookup returns CDR1 GTSNPN and CDR2 SVGIG (reference sequence). J lost 7 bases, V lost 7 bases, and 11 bases had no gene match.

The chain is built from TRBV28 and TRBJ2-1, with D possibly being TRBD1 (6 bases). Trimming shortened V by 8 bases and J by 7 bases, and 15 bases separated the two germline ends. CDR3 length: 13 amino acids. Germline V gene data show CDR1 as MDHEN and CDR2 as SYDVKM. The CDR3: CASLGRGKNEQFF. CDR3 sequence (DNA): TGTGCCAGCCTAGGCAGGGGTAAAAATGAGCAGTTCTTC.

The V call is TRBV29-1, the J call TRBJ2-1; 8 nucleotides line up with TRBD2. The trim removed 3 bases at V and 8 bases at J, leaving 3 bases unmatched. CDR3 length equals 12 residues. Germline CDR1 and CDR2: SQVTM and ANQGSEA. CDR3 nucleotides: TGCAGCGTTGAGCGGGGGGCAGATGAGCAGTTCTTC. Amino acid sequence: CSVERGADEQFF.

The CDR3 coding sequence is TGTGCCAGCAGTGAATCCAGGGGGCGTGAAAAACTGTTTTTT. It codes for CASSESRGREKLFF. V gene TRBV6-1 combines with J gene TRBJ1-4; TRBD1 agrees at 8 bases. With 2 bases clipped from V and 7 bases from J, the junction kept 3 bases outside the gene matches. From germline, CDR1 is MNHNS and CDR2 SASEGT. This CDR3 spans 14 amino acids.

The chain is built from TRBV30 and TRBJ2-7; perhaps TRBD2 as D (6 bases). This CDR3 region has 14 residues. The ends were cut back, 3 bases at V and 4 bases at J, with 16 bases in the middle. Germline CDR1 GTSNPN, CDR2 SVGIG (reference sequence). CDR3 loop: CAWSAAGLGYEQYF. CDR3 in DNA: TGTGCCTGGAGCGCTGCGGGGTTGGGGTACGAGCAGTACTTC.

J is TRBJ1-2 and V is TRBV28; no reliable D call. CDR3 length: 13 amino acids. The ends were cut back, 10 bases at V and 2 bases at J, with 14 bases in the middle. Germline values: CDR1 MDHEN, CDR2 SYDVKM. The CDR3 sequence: CATLKQANYGYTF. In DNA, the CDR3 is TGTGCCACCTTAAAGCAGGCCAACTATGGCTACACCTTC.

In DNA, the CDR3 is TGTGCCAGCAGGGCGGGACAGTACGAGCAGTACTTC. Encoded protein: CASRAGQYEQYF. V gene TRBV5-6 combines with J gene TRBJ2-7, with a possible D match to TRBD1 (7 bases). Germline V gene lookup returns CDR1 SGHDT and CDR2 YYEEEE. V dropped 5 bases and J dropped 4 bases, with 10 bases sitting between them. The CDR3 length is 12 residues.

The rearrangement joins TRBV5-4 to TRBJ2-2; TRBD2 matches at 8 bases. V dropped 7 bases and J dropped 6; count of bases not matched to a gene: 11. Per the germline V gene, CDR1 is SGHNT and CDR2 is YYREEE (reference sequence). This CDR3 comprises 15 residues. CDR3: CASGAGGSLPGELFF. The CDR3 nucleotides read TGTGCCAGCGGGGCGGGAGGCTCTCTCCCCGGGGAGCTGTTTTTT.

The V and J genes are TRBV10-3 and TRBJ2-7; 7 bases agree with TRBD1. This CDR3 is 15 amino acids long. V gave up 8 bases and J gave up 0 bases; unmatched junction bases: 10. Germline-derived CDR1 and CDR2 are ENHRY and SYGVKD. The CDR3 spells CAIGTAYPGSYEQYF. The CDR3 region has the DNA TGTGCCATCGGGACAGCTTACCCGGGCTCCTACGAGCAGTACTTC.

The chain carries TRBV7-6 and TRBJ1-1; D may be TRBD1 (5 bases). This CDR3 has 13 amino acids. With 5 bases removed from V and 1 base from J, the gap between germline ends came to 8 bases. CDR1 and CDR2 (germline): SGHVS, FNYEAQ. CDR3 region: CASSHDRNTEAFF. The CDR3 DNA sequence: TGTGCCAGCAGCCACGACAGGAACACTGAAGCTTTCTTT.

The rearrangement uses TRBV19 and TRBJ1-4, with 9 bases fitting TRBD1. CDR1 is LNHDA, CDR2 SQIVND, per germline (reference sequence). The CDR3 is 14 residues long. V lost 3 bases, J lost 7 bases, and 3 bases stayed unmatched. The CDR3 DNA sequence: TGTGCCAGTAGTATGGACAGGGGTGGTGAAAAACTGTTTTTT. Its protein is CASSMDRGGEKLFF. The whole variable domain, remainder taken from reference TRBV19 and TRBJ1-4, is DGGITQSPKYLFRKEGQNVTLSCEQNLNHDAMYWYRQDPGQGLRLIYYSQIVNDFQKGDIAEGYSVSREKKESFPLTVTSAQKNPTAFYLCASSMDRGGEKLFFGSGTQLSVL.

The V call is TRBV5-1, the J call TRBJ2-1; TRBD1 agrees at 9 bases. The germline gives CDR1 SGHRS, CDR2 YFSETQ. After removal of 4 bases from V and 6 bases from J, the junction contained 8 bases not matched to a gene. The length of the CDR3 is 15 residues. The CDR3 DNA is TGCGCCAGCAGCGAGGGACAGGGTGGGTTCAATGAGCAGTTCTTC. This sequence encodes CASSEGQGGFNEQFF.

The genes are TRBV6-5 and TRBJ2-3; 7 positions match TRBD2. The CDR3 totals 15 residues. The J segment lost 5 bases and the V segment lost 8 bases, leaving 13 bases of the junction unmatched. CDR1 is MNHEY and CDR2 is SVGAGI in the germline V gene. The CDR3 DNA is TGTGCCAGCCGCCCTTACGGGAGGAGGTTAGATACGCAGTATTTT. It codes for CASRPYGRRLDTQYF.